A few counts support the clone carrying this T cell receptor beta chain. Its antigen is undetermined. The data originate from a study of glioma-infiltrating T cells. General study points: Gliomas, especially low-grade, showed above-expected tissue-blood divergence; non-neoplastic patients showed below. Very few CDR3 sequences were shared between tissue and blood.

Amplification of TCR alpha and beta CDR3 regions from RNA used iRepertoire nested multiplex PCR. One-step reverse transcription and amplification started from approximately 100-400 ng of tissue mRNA or PBMC total RNA. TCRdb reanalysed the multiplex PCR reads using MiXCR and keeps one entry per CDR3 protein. The data contain around 150,000 distinct CDR3 sequences, roughly two fifths of them singletons. This CDR3 is 16 amino acids long. CDR1 and CDR2 from the germline V gene are MGHRA and YSYEKL. Trimming removed 4 bases from V and 5 bases from J; junction bases left unmatched: 13. Sample: glioma tissue, nonneoplastic brain tissue, or PBMCs (not recorded which). This TCR derives from a human donor with low-grade glioma or glioblastoma, undergoing nonglioma brain surgery, or in good health (not recorded which). The chain joins TRBV4-1 to TRBJ2-5, with 7 bases aligning to TRBD1. This CDR3 is CASSRFGQASMETQYF. CDR3 sequence (DNA): TGCGCCAGCAGCCGCTTCGGACAGGCGAGTATGGAGACCCAGTACTTC.